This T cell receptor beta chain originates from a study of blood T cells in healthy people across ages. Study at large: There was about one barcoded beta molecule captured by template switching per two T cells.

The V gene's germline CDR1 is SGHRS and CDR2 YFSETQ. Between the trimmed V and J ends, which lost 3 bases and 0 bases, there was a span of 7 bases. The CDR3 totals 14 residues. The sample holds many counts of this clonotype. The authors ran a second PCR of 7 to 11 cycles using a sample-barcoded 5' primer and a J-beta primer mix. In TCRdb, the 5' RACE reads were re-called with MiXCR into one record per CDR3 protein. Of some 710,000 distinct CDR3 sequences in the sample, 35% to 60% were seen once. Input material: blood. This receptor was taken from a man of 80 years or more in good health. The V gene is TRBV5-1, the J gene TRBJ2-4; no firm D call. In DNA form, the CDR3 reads TGCGCCAGCAGCTCCGAGATAGCCAAAAACATTCAGTACTTC. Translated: CASSSEIAKNIQYF. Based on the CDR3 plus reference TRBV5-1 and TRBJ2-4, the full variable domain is KAGVTQTPRYLIKTRGQQVTLSCSPISGHRSVSWYQQTPGQGLQFLFEYFSETQRNKGNFPGRFSGRQFSNSRSEMNVSTLELGDSALYLCASSSEIAKNIQYFGAGTRLSVL.